This T cell receptor beta chain comes out of a study of early T cells in non-severe SARS-CoV-2 infection. In the study overall: Bulk RNA isolated from unsorted whole blood underwent sequencing; chains were not paired. Study outcomes and limitations: VDJdb matching favored anti-spike CD8 responses, missing private and CD4 specificities.

Individual cDNA molecules were tagged with unique molecular identifiers, the study reported. TCRdb analysed the 5' RACE reads with MiXCR anew, one entry per CDR3 protein. This table has approximately 66,000 distinct CDR3 sequences, around 14% appearing once. Germline lookup yields CDR1 SGHDN and CDR2 FVKESK. This CDR3 region has 13 residues. V shed 4 bases and J shed 11 bases, with 17 bases lying between them. There are many counts of this clonotype. The antigen remains undetermined. This clonotype was obtained from an adult who was a healthcare worker with PCR-confirmed SARS-CoV-2 infection or an uninfected control (not recorded which). The specimen sequenced was whole blood. The V gene is TRBV14, the J gene TRBJ1-1; tentatively, D is TRBD1 (6 bases). The CDR3 spells CASSPNPQGGAFF. DNA for the CDR3: TGTGCCAGCAGCCCTAATCCACAGGGTGGGGCTTTCTTT.